Each of the 14 T cell receptor beta chains below was sequenced from the same sample in a study of blood T cells in healthy people across ages. Together with a sample-barcoded 5' primer, a J-beta primer mix was included in a second PCR lasting about 6 to 11 cycles. TCRdb used MiXCR to reprocess the 5' RACE reads, holding one entry per CDR3 protein. The sample shows about 1.5 million distinct CDR3 sequences, roughly 45% of them seen only once. Material for sequencing was blood. The receptor source for this set is a woman aged 18-35 years in good health.

This chain links TRBV7-9 with TRBJ2-1, with TRBD2 matching over 7 bases. With 5 bases clipped from V and 9 bases from J, the junction kept 10 bases outside the gene matches. This CDR3 contains 14 residues. CDR1 and CDR2 (germline): SEHNR, FQNEAQ (reference sequence). Written as DNA, the CDR3 is TGTGCCAGCAGCCGACATACTAGCGATGGTGAGCAGTTCTTC. Amino acid sequence: CASSRHTSDGEQFF.

The CDR3 loop is CASAKPPPGGTRGTGELFF. The CDR3 DNA reads as TGTGCCAGCGCCAAGCCCCCCCCTGGAGGGACTAGGGGCACCGGGGAGCTGTTTTTT. The V call is TRBV7-9, the J call TRBJ2-2; TRBD2 agrees at 8 bases. CDR1 and CDR2 (germline): SEHNR, FQNEAQ (reference sequence). The CDR3 length is 19 residues. The J segment lost 4 bases and the V segment lost 8 bases, leaving 21 bases of the junction unmatched.

Ten or more counts support this clonotype. The chain links TRBV20-1 to TRBJ1-2; TRBD1 aligns across 10 bases. Germline CDR1 reads DFQATT; CDR2 reads SNEGSKA (reference sequence). This CDR3 has 13 residues. The V segment lost 5 bases and the J segment 6 bases; nucleotides outside the gene matches: 6. For the CDR3, the DNA is TGCAGTGCTGCGGGACAGGGGAAGAATGGCTACACCTTC. This sequence encodes CSAAGQGKNGYTF.

The J gene is TRBJ1-2, the V gene TRBV4-1; D is undetermined. The V and J ends lost 1 base and 5 bases respectively, with 14 bases between them. The CDR3 runs 15 residues. Germline loops: CDR1 MGHRA, CDR2 YSYEKL. The CDR3 is CASSQVPIGSYGYTF. CDR3 sequence (DNA): TGCGCCAGCAGCCAAGTACCAATAGGGTCATATGGCTACACCTTC.

This clonotype was observed once. A junction end diverges from the germline sequence, so it may reflect a read error. The chain carries TRBV29-1 and TRBJ1-2, with D possibly matching TRBD1 (5 bases). Germline V gene sequence: CDR1 SQVTM, CDR2 ANQGSEA. The CDR3 sequence is 13 residues long. This chain's CDR3 is CSVTGGSNYSYTF. The DNA for the CDR3 is TGCAGCGTGACGGGGGGGAGTAACTATAGCTACACCTTC. Combining the CDR3 with reference TRBV29-1 and TRBJ1-2 gives the whole variable domain SAVISQKPSRDICQRGTSLTIQCQVDSQVTMMFWYRQQPGQSLTLIATANQGSEATYESGFVIDKFPISRPNLTFSTLTVSNMSPEDSSIYLCSVTGGSNYSYTFGSGTRLTVV.

This clonotype was seen a handful of times. The chain employs TRBV6-6 and TRBJ2-7; D could derive from TRBD1 or TRBD2 (6 bases each). V lost 4 bases and J 7 bases, leaving 20 bases between the germline ends. The CDR3 runs to 15 residues. Germline CDR1 reads MNHNY; CDR2 reads SVGAGI (reference sequence). Here the CDR3 reads CASSSNRGLPWEQYF. CDR3 sequence (DNA): TGTGCCAGCAGTTCTAACCGGGGGCTCCCCTGGGAGCAGTACTTC.

For the CDR3, the DNA is TGTGCCAGCAGCTTAGCTCGAGGGCTCCCGGTCAGCACAGATACGCAGTATTTT. It translates to CASSLARGLPVSTDTQYF. The chain has TRBV7-2 and TRBJ2-3, with D perhaps TRBD2 (5 bases). Per germline, CDR1 SGHTA and CDR2 FQGNSA. The CDR3 is 18 amino acids. Trimming cost V 0 bases and J 0 bases, with 16 bases left between them.

Comments on this clonotype: A read error may account for a junction end that differs from germline. The rearrangement joins TRBV6-1 to TRBJ2-4, with 7 nucleotides matching TRBD2. Germline CDR1 MNHNS, CDR2 SASEGT. There are 16 residues in the CDR3. This chain's CDR3 is CAGSEGGSRAKNIQYF. In DNA, the CDR3 is TGTGCCGGCAGTGAGGGAGGGAGTAGAGCCAAAAACATTCAGTACTTC.

The V gene is TRBV6-1, the J gene TRBJ1-5, with D maybe TRBD1 (6 bases). Trimming took 10 bases from V and 0 from J, leaving 16 bases between them. The CDR3 is 15 residues long. Germline V gene data show CDR1 as MNHNS and CDR2 as SASEGT. CDR3 DNA: TGTGCCACACTACAGGGAGATTATAGCAATCAGCCCCAGCATTTT. Its translation: CATLQGDYSNQPQHF.

As concerns this clonotype: Given a much more abundant clone one base away, this may be a read error. This chain links TRBV7-2 with TRBJ2-1; D gene ambiguous. Germline-derived CDR1 and CDR2 are SGHTA and FQGNSA. CDR3 length equals 14 residues. DNA for the CDR3: TGTGCCAGCAGCGTAGCTGGGCACTACAATGAGCAGTTCTTC. It encodes CASSVAGHYNEQFF.

In this sample, this clonotype turned up a few times. The rearrangement uses TRBV20-1 and TRBJ2-7; tentatively, D is TRBD2 (5 bases). V gave up 3 bases and J gave up 6 bases, with 12 bases separating them. Germline V gives CDR1 DFQATT, CDR2 SNEGSKA (reference sequence). CDR3 length: 12 residues. The CDR3 bases are TGCAGTGCTAGCCCTAGCTCGCGCGAGCAGTACTTC. It is translated as CSASPSSREQYF.

This clonotype came up a few times. Germline and junction disagree at one end, which may indicate a read error. The chain combines TRBV6-5 with TRBJ1-1; D is unresolved. The CDR3 totals 13 residues. Germline V gene sequence: CDR1 MNHEY, CDR2 SVGAGI. The CDR3 nucleotides read TGTGCCAGCAGTTATGGCCCGAACACTGAGGCTTTCTTT. Translated, it gives CASSYGPNTEAFF.

This clonotype has a handful of counts. V and J are TRBV11-2 and TRBJ1-5; possible D gene TRBD1, 6 bases. The V and J ends lost 6 bases and 2 bases respectively, with 14 bases between them. The CDR3 is 15 amino acids. From germline, CDR1 is SGHAT and CDR2 FQNNGV. The CDR3 nucleotides are TGTGCCAGCAGTCCCAGGGGAAGGGGCAATCAGCCCCAGCATTTT. Its protein is CASSPRGRGNQPQHF.

V gene TRBV5-1 combines with J gene TRBJ2-6; TRBD1 is a possible D gene (6 bases). CDR1 SGHRS and CDR2 YFSETQ come from the germline V gene. Trimming removed 4 bases at V and 1 base at J, with 18 bases between. The CDR3 length is 18 residues. CDR3 sequence: CASSPRKVTGSGANVLTF. The CDR3 coding sequence is TGCGCCAGCAGCCCTCGAAAAGTCACAGGGTCTGGGGCCAACGTCCTGACTTTC.